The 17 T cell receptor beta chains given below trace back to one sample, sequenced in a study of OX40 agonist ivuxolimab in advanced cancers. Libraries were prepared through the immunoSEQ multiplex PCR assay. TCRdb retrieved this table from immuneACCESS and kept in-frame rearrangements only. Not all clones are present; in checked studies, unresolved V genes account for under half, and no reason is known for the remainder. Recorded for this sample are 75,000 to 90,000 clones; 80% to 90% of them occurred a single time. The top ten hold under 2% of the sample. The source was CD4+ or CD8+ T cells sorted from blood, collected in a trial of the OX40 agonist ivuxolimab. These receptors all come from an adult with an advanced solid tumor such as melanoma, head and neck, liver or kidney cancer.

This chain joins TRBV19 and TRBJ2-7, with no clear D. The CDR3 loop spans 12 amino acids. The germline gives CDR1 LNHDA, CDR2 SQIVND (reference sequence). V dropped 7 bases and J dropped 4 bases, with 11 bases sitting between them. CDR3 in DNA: TGTGCCAGTACGGGTACAAGGTACGAGCAGTACTTC. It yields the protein CASTGTRYEQYF.

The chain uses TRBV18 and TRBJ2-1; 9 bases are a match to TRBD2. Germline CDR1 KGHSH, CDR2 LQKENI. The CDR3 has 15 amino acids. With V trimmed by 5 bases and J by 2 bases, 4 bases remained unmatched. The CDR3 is CASSASSGAYNEQFF. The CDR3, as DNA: TGTGCCAGCTCAGCGTCTAGCGGGGCCTACAATGAGCAGTTCTTC.

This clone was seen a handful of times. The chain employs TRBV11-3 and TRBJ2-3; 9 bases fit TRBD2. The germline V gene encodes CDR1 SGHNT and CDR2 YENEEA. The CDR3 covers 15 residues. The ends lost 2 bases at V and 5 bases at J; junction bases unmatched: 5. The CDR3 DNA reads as TGTGCCAGCAGCTTAAAAGCGGGAGGCCTAGATACGCAGTATTTT. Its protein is CASSLKAGGLDTQYF.

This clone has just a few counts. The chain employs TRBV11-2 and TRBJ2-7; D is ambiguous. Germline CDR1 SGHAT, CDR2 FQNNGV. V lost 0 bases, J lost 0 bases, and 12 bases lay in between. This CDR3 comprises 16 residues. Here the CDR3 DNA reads TGTGCCAGCAGCTTAGATCTTCCAGCGAGCTCCTACGAGCAGTACTTC. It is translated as CASSLDLPASSYEQYF.

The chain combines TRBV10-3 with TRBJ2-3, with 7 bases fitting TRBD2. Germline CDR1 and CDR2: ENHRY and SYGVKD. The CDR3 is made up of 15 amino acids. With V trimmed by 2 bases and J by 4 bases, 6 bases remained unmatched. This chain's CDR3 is CAISEGAGEADTQYF. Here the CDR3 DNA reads TGTGCCATCAGTGAGGGGGCGGGAGAGGCAGATACGCAGTATTTT.

For the CDR3, the DNA is TGTGCCAGCAGCTTGGGCGCCGGCTCCTACAATGAGCAGTTCTTC. Amino acid sequence: CASSLGAGSYNEQFF. V and J are TRBV11-2 and TRBJ2-1; D not certain. Germline loops: CDR1 SGHAT, CDR2 FQNNGV. Between the trimmed V and J ends, which lost 3 bases and 0 bases, there was a span of 9 bases. The CDR3 spans 15 residues. Filled out from reference TRBV11-2 and TRBJ2-1, the complete variable domain reads EAGVAQSPRYKIIEKRQSVAFWCNPISGHATLYWYQQILGQGPKLLIQFQNNGVVDDSQLPKDRFSAERLKGVDSTLKIQPAKLEDSAVYLCASSLGAGSYNEQFFGPGTRLTVL.

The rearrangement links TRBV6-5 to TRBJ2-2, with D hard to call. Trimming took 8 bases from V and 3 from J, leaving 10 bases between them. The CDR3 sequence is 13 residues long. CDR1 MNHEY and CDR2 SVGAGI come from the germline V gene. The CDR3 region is CASGSSYTGELFF. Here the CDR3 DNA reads TGTGCCAGCGGGTCAAGTTACACCGGGGAGCTGTTTTTT.

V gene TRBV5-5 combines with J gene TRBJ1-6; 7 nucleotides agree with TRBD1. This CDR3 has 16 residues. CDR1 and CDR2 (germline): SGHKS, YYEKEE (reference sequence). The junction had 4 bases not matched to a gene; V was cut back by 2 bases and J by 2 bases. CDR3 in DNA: TGTGCCAGCAGCTTCCGGGACAGAACCTATAATTCACCCCTCCACTTT. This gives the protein CASSFRDRTYNSPLHF.

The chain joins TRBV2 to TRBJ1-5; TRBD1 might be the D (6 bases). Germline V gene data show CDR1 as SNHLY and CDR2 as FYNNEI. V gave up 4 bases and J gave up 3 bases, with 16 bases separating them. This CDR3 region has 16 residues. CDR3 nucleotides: TGTGCCAGCAGTGTTAAGGCAGGGGCCCCCAATCAGCCCCAGCATTTT. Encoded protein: CASSVKAGAPNQPQHF.

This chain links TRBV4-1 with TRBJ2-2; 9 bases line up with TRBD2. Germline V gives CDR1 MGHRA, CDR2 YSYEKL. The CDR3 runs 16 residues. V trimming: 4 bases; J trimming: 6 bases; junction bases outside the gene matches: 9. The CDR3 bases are TGCGCCAGCAGCCTCCTTAGCGGGAGCATCGCCGGGGAGCTGTTTTTT. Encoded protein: CASSLLSGSIAGELFF.

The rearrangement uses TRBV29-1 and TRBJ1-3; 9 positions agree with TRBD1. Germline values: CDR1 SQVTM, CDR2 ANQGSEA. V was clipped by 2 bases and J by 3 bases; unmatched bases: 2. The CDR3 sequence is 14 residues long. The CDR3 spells CSVERDRDGNTIYF. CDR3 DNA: TGCAGCGTTGAACGGGACAGGGATGGAAACACCATATATTTT.

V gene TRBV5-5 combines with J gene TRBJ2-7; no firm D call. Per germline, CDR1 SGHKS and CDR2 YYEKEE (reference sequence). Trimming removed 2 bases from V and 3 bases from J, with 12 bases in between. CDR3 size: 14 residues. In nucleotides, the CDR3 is TGTGCCAGCAGCTTTGGGCCGGCCGTCTACGAGCAGTACTTC. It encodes CASSFGPAVYEQYF.

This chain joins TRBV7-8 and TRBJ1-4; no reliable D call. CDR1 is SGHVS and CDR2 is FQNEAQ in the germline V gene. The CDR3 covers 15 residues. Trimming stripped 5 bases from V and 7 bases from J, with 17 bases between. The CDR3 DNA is TGTGCCAGCAGCCCTAACACGAGCGGCGGTGAAAAACTGTTTTTT. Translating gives CASSPNTSGGEKLFF.

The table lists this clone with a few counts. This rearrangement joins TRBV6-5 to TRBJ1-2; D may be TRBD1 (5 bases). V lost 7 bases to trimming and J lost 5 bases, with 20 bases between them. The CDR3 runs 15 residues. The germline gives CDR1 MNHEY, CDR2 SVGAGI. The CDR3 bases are TGTGCCAGCATTTCCGGGACCCATGCCGGTTATGGCTACACCTTC. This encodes CASISGTHAGYGYTF.

CDR3 coding DNA: TGCGCCAGCAGCTTGAGGCTAGCGGGAGTGAGCTCCTACAATGAGCAGTTCTTC. The encoded protein is CASSLRLAGVSSYNEQFF. The V and J genes are TRBV5-1 and TRBJ2-1, with 10 bases aligning to TRBD2. This CDR3 comprises 18 residues. Germline trimming cut 1 base from V and 0 bases from J; bases unmatched to any gene: 7. From germline, CDR1 is SGHRS and CDR2 YFSETQ.

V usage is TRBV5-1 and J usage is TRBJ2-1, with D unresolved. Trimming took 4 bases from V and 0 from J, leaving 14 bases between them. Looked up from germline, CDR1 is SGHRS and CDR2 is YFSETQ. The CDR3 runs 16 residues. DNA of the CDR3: TGCGCCAGCAGCCCCCTGGGCGGCGGCTCCTACAATGAGCAGTTCTTC. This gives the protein CASSPLGGGSYNEQFF.

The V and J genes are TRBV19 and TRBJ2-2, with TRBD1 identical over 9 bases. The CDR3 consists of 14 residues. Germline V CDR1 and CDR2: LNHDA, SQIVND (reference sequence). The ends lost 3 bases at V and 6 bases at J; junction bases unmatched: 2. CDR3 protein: CASSIDRGSGELFF. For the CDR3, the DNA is TGTGCCAGTAGTATCGACAGGGGGTCCGGGGAGCTGTTTTTT. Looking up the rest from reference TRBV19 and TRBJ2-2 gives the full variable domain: DGGITQSPKYLFRKEGQNVTLSCEQNLNHDAMYWYRQDPGQGLRLIYYSQIVNDFQKGDIAEGYSVSREKKESFPLTVTSAQKNPTAFYLCASSIDRGSGELFFGEGSRLTVL.